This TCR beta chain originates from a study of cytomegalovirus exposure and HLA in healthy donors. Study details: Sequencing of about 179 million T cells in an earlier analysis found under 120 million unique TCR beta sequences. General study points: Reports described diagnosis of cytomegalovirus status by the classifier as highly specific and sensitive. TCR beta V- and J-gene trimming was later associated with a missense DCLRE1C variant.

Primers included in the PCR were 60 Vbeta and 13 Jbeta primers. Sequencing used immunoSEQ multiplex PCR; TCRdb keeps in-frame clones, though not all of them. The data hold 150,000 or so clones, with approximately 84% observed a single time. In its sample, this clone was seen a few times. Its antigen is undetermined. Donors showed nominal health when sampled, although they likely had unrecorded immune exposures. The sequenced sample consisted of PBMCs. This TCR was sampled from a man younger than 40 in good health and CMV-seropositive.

The DNA of the CDR3 is TGTGCCTGGAGTGACCTATACCGGGAACTGTTTTTT. It encodes CAWSDLYRELFF. The J gene is TRBJ1-4, the V gene TRBV30; no firm D call. CDR1 is GTSNPN and CDR2 is SVGIG in the germline V gene (reference sequence). Trimming removed 1 base at V and 12 bases at J, with 12 bases between. The CDR3 has 12 amino acids.